A selection of T cell receptor beta chains follows, all from one sample in a study of blood T cell repertoires in COVID-19. Libraries were prepared by immunoSEQ multiplex PCR; TCRdb keeps only in-frame clonotypes and omits some of them. The data contain tens of thousands of clones, about 81% of them singletons. Sequencing was performed on peripheral blood. The receptors shown here come from a man over 45 with acute or convalescent COVID-19. Each CDR3 is given with its conserved first and last residue. Each record gives: clone size, D gene, V gene, J gene, CDR3 DNA, CDR3 protein. The D gene is left open where the match is weak. A clone size is listed for some rows: how often the clone was seen (once, few, many), or a class if it is expanded.

.	.	TRBV27	TRBJ2-3	TGTGCCAGCAGTCTACTCTATGCTAGCACAGATACGCAGTATTTT	CASSLLYASTDTQYF
.	TRBD1	TRBV7-8	TRBJ1-1	TGTGCCAGCAGCTTAGGTCGGCAGGGGGATGAAGCTTTCTTT	CASSLGRQGDEAFF
few	.	TRBV2	TRBJ1-1	TGTGCCAGCAGCCTACAGGGAGGGGACACTGAAGCTTTCTTT	CASSLQGGDTEAFF
.	.	TRBV19	TRBJ2-2	TGTGCCAGTAGTCTGATCGGAGCGAACACCGGGGAGCTGTTTTTT	CASSLIGANTGELFF
once	TRBD1	TRBV7-9	TRBJ2-2	TGTGCCAGCAGCTGGGACAGGGAGACCGGGGAGCTGTTTTTT	CASSWDRETGELFF
.	.	TRBV7-6	TRBJ1-5	TGTGCCAGCAGCTTAGCGGGCGGGCAGCCCCAGCATTTT	CASSLAGGQPQHF
.	.	TRBV4-1	TRBJ2-2	TGCGCCAGCAGCCAAGATCCAGGGACCGGGGAGCTGTTTTTT	CASSQDPGTGELFF
.	.	TRBV27	TRBJ2-2	TGTGCCAGCAGTTTAAACCCCTTGCGCGCGAACACCGGGGAGCTGTTTTTT	CASSLNPLRANTGELFF
.	.	TRBV7-6	TRBJ1-5	TGTGCCAGTGGGGCGGAAAGCAATCAGCCCCAGCATTTT	CASGAESNQPQHF
.	.	TRBV13	TRBJ2-3	TGTGCCAGCAGCGGAAGAGGCGTAGGAGCAGATACGCAGTATTTT	CASSGRGVGADTQYF
.	TRBD1	TRBV2	TRBJ2-1	TGTGCCAGCAGTGGTGTGGGACAGGGGATTTTTGATGAGCAGTTCTTC	CASSGVGQGIFDEQFF
.	TRBD2	TRBV10-3	TRBJ2-3	TGTGCCATCAGTGATCCTAGCGGTTTGGATACGCAGTATTTT	CAISDPSGLDTQYF
.	TRBD1	TRBV6-2/TRBV6-3	TRBJ2-5	TGTGCCAGCAGTCTAGACAGGGGAGGTGAGACCCAGTACTTC	CASSLDRGGETQYF
.	TRBD1	TRBV28	TRBJ1-5	TGTGCCAGCACCATAACGGGGGGACAGGCTCATCAGCCCCAGCATTTT	CASTITGGQAHQPQHF
.	.	TRBV7-3	TRBJ2-3	TGTGCCAGCGGCGGAGCAATTAGCACAGATACGCAGTATTTT	CASGGAISTDTQYF
.	.	TRBV28	TRBJ1-2	TGTGCCAGCAGTCCAGGGGCTGACTATGGCTACACCTTC	CASSPGADYGYTF
.	.	TRBV6-2/TRBV6-3	TRBJ1-3	TGTGCCAGCAGTTCCCCAGGACGTGGGAGCACCATATATTTT	CASSSPGRGSTIYF
.	TRBD1	TRBV7-6	TRBJ1-1	TGTGCCAGCAGCTTAGGGGGACAGGGGAACACTGAAGCTTTCTTT	CASSLGGQGNTEAFF
.	TRBD1	TRBV24-1	TRBJ2-2	TGTGCCACCAGTAAACAGGGGGCGAACACCGGGGAGCTGTTTTTT	CATSKQGANTGELFF
.	TRBD2	TRBV19	TRBJ2-3	TGTGCCACCGGGACTAGCGGGAGGGGTACGCAGTATTTT	CATGTSGRGTQYF
few	TRBD2	TRBV5-1	TRBJ2-1	TGCGCCAGCACGCCGGGACTAGCGGGGGGAATCGGAAGGTACAATGAGCAGTTCTTC	CASTPGLAGGIGRYNEQFF
once	TRBD1	TRBV30	TRBJ1-1	TGTGCCTGCGTCCCTTTGTTGGGGGACAGGGGTTGGAGCACTGAAGCTTTCTTT	CACVPLLGDRGWSTEAFF
.	TRBD2	TRBV28	TRBJ2-5	TGTGCCCTGCACCCCTCACTAGCGGGAGGGCCTGAGACCCAGTACTTC	CALHPSLAGGPETQYF
.	.	TRBV18	TRBJ1-2	TGTGCCAGCTCACCACAGGGGGTGAACTATGGCTACACCTTC	CASSPQGVNYGYTF
.	TRBD1	TRBV19	TRBJ1-2	TGTGCCAGTAGTGTCCCGGGACAGGGGACTCCCCTAGGCTACACCTTC	CASSVPGQGTPLGYTF
.	TRBD1	TRBV6-5	TRBJ1-2	TGTGCCAGCAGTCGACTTTCCGGGACAGGGATCGGCTACACCTTC	CASSRLSGTGIGYTF
few	.	TRBV28	TRBJ2-7	TGTGCCAGCAGTTTAGGGCAGGGAATGGTCTACGAGCAGTACTTC	CASSLGQGMVYEQYF
.	.	TRBV24-1	TRBJ1-1	TGTGCCACCAGTGCACAGGGCGGTGAAGCTTTCTTT	CATSAQGGEAFF
.	.	TRBV12-3/TRBV12-4	TRBJ2-4	TGTGCCAGCAGTTTGGAGGCCCAAAACATTCAGTACTTC	CASSLEAQNIQYF
.	TRBD1	TRBV19	TRBJ2-7	TGTGCCAGTAGTGGGACAGCTCACTACGAGCAGTACTTC	CASSGTAHYEQYF
.	.	TRBV20-1	TRBJ1-1	TGCAGTGCTACTACCGGAGGTGAAGCTTTCTTT	CSATTGGEAFF
.	TRBD1	TRBV3-1/TRBV3-2	TRBJ1-5	TGTGCCAGCAGCCAAGACGGGACAGGGATCCACCGAAATCAGCCTCAGCATTTT	CASSQDGTGIHRNQPQHF
.	.	TRBV19	TRBJ1-5	TGTGCCACCTCGAGGGGCAGGGGAGAAAATCAGCCCCAGCATTTT	CATSRGRGENQPQHF
few	TRBD1	TRBV5-1	TRBJ1-6	TGCGCCAGCAGCCTGGGACAGGCCAATTCACCCCTCCACTTT	CASSLGQANSPLHF
.	TRBD2	TRBV6-1	TRBJ2-3	TGTGCCAGCAGTGAAGCCGGACTAGCGGGAGCCACAGATACGCAGTATTTT	CASSEAGLAGATDTQYF
.	.	TRBV6-5	TRBJ2-3	TGTGCCAGCAGTTACGAGGGCGCGCAGTATTTT	CASSYEGAQYF
.	.	TRBV15	TRBJ2-5	TGTGCCACCAGCAGAGATCCTGCAGTTCGAGAGACCCAGTACTTC	CATSRDPAVRETQYF
.	TRBD1	TRBV7-9	TRBJ2-1	TGTGCCAGCAGCTTAACCGGGACAGAGTACAATGAGCAGTTCTTC	CASSLTGTEYNEQFF